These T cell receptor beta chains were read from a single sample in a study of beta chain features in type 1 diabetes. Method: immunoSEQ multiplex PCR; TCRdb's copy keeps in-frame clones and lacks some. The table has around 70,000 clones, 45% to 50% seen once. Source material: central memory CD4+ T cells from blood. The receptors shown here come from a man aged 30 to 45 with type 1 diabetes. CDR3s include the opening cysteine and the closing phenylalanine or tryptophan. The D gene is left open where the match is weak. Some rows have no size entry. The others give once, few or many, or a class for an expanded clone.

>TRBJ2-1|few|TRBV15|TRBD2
CATSRDSRAAGDEQFF
TGTGCCACCAGCAGAGATAGCAGGGCCGCGGGGGATGAGCAGTTCTTC
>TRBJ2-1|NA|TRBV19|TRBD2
CASRTRTSGRVNEQFF
TGTGCCAGCCGGACAAGGACTAGCGGGAGAGTCAATGAGCAGTTCTTC
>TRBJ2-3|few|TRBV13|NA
CASSERGNTDTQYF
TGTGCCAGCAGCGAACGGGGAAACACAGATACGCAGTATTTT
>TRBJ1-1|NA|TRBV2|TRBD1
CASSGGQRNTEAFF
TGTGCCAGCAGTGGGGGACAGAGGAACACTGAAGCTTTCTTT
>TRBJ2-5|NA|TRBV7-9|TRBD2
CASSLLAGVDEQYF
TGTGCCAGCAGCTTATTAGCGGGAGTGGATGAGCAGTACTTC
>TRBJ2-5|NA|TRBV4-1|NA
CASSQNREGETQYF
TGCGCCAGCAGCCAAAACAGGGAGGGGGAGACCCAGTACTTC
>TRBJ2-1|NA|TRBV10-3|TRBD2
CAISGEGGGDEQFF
TGTGCCATCAGTGGGGAGGGAGGAGGCGATGAGCAGTTCTTC
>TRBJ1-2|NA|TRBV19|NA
CASSLEGRDGYTF
TGTGCCAGTAGTCTCGAAGGGAGGGATGGCTACACCTTC
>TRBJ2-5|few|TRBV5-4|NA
CASSSRGQETQYF
TGTGCCAGCAGCTCAAGGGGTCAAGAGACCCAGTACTTC
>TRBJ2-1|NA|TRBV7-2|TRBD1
CASSPRQQGATYNEQFF
TGTGCCAGCAGCCCTAGACAACAGGGGGCGACCTACAATGAGCAGTTCTTC
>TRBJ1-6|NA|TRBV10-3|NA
CAISPRDPGGSSYNSPLHF
TGTGCCATCAGTCCCCGGGACCCCGGGGGAAGCTCCTATAATTCACCCCTCCACTTT
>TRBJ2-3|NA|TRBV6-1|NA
CASSPSRGDTQYF
TGTGCCAGCAGTCCCTCCAGGGGAGATACGCAGTATTTT
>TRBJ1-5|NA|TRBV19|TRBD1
CASNQGVGQPQHF
TGTGCCAGTAATCAGGGGGTTGGTCAGCCCCAGCATTTT
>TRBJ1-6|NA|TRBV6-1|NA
CASSLQGRDSPLHF
TGTGCCAGCAGTTTACAGGGAAGGGATTCACCCCTCCACTTT
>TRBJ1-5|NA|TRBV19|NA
CASSTTAGASNQPQHF
TGTGCCAGTAGTACCACGGCAGGGGCCAGCAATCAGCCCCAGCATTTT
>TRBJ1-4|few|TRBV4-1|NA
CASSPTGTWGANEKLFF
TGCGCCAGCAGCCCGACCGGGACTTGGGGAGCTAATGAAAAACTGTTTTTT
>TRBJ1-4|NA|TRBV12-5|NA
CASGLGQPPNEKLFF
TGTGCTAGTGGTTTAGGACAGCCGCCTAATGAAAAACTGTTTTTT
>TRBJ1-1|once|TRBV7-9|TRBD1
CASSQMTGSTEAFF
TGTGCCAGCAGCCAGATGACAGGGAGCACTGAAGCTTTCTTT
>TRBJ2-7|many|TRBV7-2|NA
CASSDSPYEQYF
TGTGCCAGCAGTGACTCCCCCTACGAGCAGTACTTC
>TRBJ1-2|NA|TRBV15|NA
CATDKGGPGDGYTF
TGTGCCACGGACAAGGGGGGGCCTGGAGATGGCTACACCTTC
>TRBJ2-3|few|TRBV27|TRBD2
CASSPNIRLARTDTQYF
TGTGCCAGCAGTCCAAATATCCGACTAGCCCGCACAGATACGCAGTATTTT
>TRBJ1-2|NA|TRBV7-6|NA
CASSSTQENYGYTF
TGTGCCAGCAGCTCTACTCAAGAGAATTATGGCTACACCTTC
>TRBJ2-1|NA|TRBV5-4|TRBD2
CASSLSGLAHNEQFF
TGTGCCAGCAGCTTGAGCGGACTAGCTCACAATGAGCAGTTCTTC
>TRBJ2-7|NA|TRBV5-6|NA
CASSSRPGSYEQYF
TGTGCCAGCAGCTCCAGACCGGGGTCCTACGAGCAGTACTTC
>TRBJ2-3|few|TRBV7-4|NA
CASILGGMGTDTQYF
TGTGCCAGCATCCTGGGGGGAATGGGCACAGATACGCAGTATTTT
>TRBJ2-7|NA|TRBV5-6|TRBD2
CASRNQAGGIHEQYF
TGTGCCAGCAGGAACCAAGCGGGGGGGATCCACGAGCAGTACTTC
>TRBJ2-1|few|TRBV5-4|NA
CASSLAGAAGSYNEQFF
TGTGCCAGCAGCTTGGCAGGGGCCGCCGGCTCCTACAATGAGCAGTTCTTC
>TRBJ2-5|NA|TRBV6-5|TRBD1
CASSGTDQETQYF
TGTGCCAGCAGTGGGACAGATCAAGAGACCCAGTACTTC
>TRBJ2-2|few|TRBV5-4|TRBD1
CASTPTGRGSNTGELFF
TGTGCCAGCACCCCGACAGGGCGCGGTTCGAACACCGGGGAGCTGTTTTTT
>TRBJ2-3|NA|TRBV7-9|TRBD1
CASSFLGQGTDTQYF
TGTGCCAGCAGCTTCTTGGGACAGGGTACAGATACGCAGTATTTT
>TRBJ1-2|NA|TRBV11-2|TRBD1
CASSSLTGGRGNYGYTF
TGTGCCAGCAGCTCGTTGACAGGGGGCCGGGGGAACTATGGCTACACCTTC
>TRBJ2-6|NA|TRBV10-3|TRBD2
CAISAGTTGANVLTF
TGTGCCATCAGCGCCGGGACTACTGGGGCCAACGTCCTGACTTTC
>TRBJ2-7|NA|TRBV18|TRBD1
CASSPPRGPGQGNEQYF
TGTGCCAGCTCACCACCGAGGGGACCGGGACAGGGAAACGAGCAGTACTTC
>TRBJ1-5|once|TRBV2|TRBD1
CASSQTGGNQPQHF
TGTGCCAGCAGCCAGACAGGGGGGAATCAGCCCCAGCATTTT
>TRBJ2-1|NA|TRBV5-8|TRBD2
CASSLPGLAGINEQFF
TGTGCCAGCAGCTTGCCCGGACTAGCGGGGATCAATGAGCAGTTCTTC
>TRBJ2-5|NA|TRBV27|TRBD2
CASSTLAGGSQETQYF
TGTGCCAGCAGTACCTTAGCGGGAGGTTCCCAAGAGACCCAGTACTTC
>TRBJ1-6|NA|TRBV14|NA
CASSQMASYNSPLHF
TGTGCCAGCAGCCAAATGGCCTCCTATAATTCACCCCTCCACTTT
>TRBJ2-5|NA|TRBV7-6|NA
CASSLRGGEETQYF
TGTGCCAGCAGCTTAAGGGGGGGCGAGGAGACCCAGTACTTC
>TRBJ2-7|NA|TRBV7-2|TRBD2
CASSIGLAIYEQYF
TGTGCCAGCAGCATTGGACTAGCTATCTACGAGCAGTACTTC
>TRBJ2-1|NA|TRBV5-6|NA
CASSLGSEQFF
TGTGCCAGCAGCTTGGGCAGTGAGCAGTTCTTC
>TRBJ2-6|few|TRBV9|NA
CASSTDSRRSGANVLTF
TGTGCCAGCAGCACCGACAGCCGGCGTTCTGGGGCCAACGTCCTGACTTTC
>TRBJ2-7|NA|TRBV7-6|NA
CASSSGAGTPYEQYF
TGTGCCAGCAGCTCAGGAGCGGGTACCCCCTACGAGCAGTACTTC
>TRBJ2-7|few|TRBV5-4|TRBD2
CASSYSPGTSIPNVEQYF
TGTGCCAGCAGCTACTCCCCCGGGACTAGTATCCCTAATGTGGAGCAGTACTTC
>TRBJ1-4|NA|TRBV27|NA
CASSLSRGFNEKLFF
TGTGCCAGCAGTTTATCGAGAGGTTTTAATGAAAAACTGTTTTTT
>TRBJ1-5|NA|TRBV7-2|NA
CASSLTVGAPNQPQHF
TGTGCCAGCAGCCTCACGGTAGGGGCCCCCAATCAGCCCCAGCATTTT
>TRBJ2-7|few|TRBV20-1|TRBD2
CSASLAGEQYF
TGCAGTGCTTCCTTAGCGGGCGAGCAGTACTTC
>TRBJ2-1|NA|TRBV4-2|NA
CASSQDPSGDEQFF
TGTGCCAGCAGCCAAGATCCCTCGGGGGATGAGCAGTTCTTC
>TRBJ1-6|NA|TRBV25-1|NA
CASSLQELGALHF
TGTGCCAGCAGTCTACAGGAGCTTGGGGCCCTCCACTTT
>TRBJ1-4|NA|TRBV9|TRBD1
CASSVGGQGWEKLFF
TGTGCCAGCAGCGTTGGGGGACAGGGTTGGGAAAAACTGTTTTTT
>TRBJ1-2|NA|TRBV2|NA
CASSEGVGGYTF
TGTGCCAGCAGCGAGGGGGTAGGTGGCTACACCTTC
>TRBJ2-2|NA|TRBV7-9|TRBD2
CASSSVGLYVGELFF
TGTGCCAGCAGCTCGGTGGGACTATACGTCGGGGAGCTGTTTTTT
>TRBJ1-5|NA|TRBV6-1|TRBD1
CASSGTEGQPQHF
TGTGCCAGCAGCGGGACAGAGGGTCAGCCCCAGCATTTT
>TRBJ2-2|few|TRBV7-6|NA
CASSTRTGELFF
TGTGCCAGCAGCACCAGAACCGGGGAGCTGTTTTTT
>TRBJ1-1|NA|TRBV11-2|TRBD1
CASSLGQGGNTEAFF
TGTGCCAGCAGCTTAGGACAGGGGGGGAACACTGAAGCTTTCTTT
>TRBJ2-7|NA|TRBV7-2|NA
CASSLYSSEQYF
TGTGCCAGCAGCTTATACAGTTCCGAGCAGTACTTC
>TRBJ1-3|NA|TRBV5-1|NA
CASSPYSGNTIYF
TGCGCCAGCAGCCCGTACTCTGGAAACACCATATATTTT
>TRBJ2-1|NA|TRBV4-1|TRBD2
CASRTSGTGEQFF
TGCGCCAGCAGGACTAGCGGGACGGGTGAGCAGTTCTTC
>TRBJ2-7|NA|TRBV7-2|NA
CASSLVNEQYF
TGTGCCAGCAGCTTAGTAAACGAGCAGTACTTC
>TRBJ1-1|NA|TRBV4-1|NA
CASSPMEAIACFF
TGCGCCAGCAGCCCCATGGAGGCGATCGCGTGTTTCTTT